These T cell receptor beta chains were read from a single sample in a study of blood T cell repertoires in COVID-19. Sequenced by immunoSEQ multiplex PCR; TCRdb stores in-frame clones only, minus some. The repertoire has 150,000 to 200,000 clones, roughly 82% of them found once; the top ten carry 4% to 6.5%. The sample was PBMCs or T cells enriched from blood (not recorded which). These receptors were obtained from a woman aged 55-69 years with acute COVID-19. Each CDR3 is given with its conserved first and last residue. D genes are given only for firm matches. Size values are once, few and many counts, or a class for expanded clones, and some rows have none.

cdr3_length clone_size j_call v_call d_call cdr3_aa cdr3_nt
11 - TRBJ1-2 TRBV28 - CAYFEGVGYTF TGTGCTTACTTTGAGGGGGTTGGCTACACCTTC
17 - TRBJ1-4 TRBV4-3 TRBD1 CASSSGTGGATNEKLFF TGCGCCAGCAGCTCCGGAACAGGGGGCGCAACTAATGAAAAACTGTTTTTT
15 - TRBJ2-5 TRBV6-5 TRBD1 CASRTDRTNQETQYF TGTGCCAGCAGAACGGACAGGACAAACCAAGAGACCCAGTACTTC
12 - TRBJ1-2 TRBV5-1 - CASSLNQRGYTF TGCGCCAGCAGCTTGAATCAGCGCGGCTACACCTTC
16 - TRBJ1-1 TRBV5-5 - CASSFLPGDVNTEAFF TGTGCCAGCAGCTTCCTCCCCGGGGATGTGAACACTGAAGCTTTCTTT
18 - TRBJ1-1 TRBV6-1 - CASSEAAGLTFRNTEAFF TGTGCCAGCAGTGAAGCGGCAGGGCTCACGTTTCGTAACACTGAAGCTTTCTTT
13 - TRBJ2-1 TRBV10-1 - CASSPGWYNEQFF TGCGCCAGCAGCCCCGGGTGGTACAATGAGCAGTTCTTC
14 few TRBJ1-1 TRBV7-2 TRBD1 CASSLDRGWAEAFF TGTGCCAGCAGTCTAGACAGGGGGTGGGCTGAAGCTTTCTTT
14 - TRBJ1-2 TRBV3-1/TRBV3-2 - CASSQEYTNYGYTF TGTGCCAGCAGCCAAGAGTACACTAACTATGGCTACACCTTC
14 - TRBJ2-5 TRBV10-3 TRBD1 CAISLDRGRETQYF TGTGCCATCAGCCTGGACAGGGGGCGAGAGACCCAGTACTTC
13 - TRBJ2-5 TRBV5-1 - CASKEGNQETQYF TGCGCCAGCAAGGAGGGAAACCAAGAGACCCAGTACTTC
15 - TRBJ2-5 TRBV5-4 TRBD2 CASSLRGGPVGTQYF TGTGCCAGCAGTTTGCGGGGGGGACCCGTAGGGACCCAGTACTTC
13 - TRBJ1-1 TRBV12-3/TRBV12-4 - CASSFYSNTEAFF TGTGCCAGCAGTTTTTACAGCAACACTGAAGCTTTCTTT
15 - TRBJ2-3 TRBV18 TRBD2 CASSPAGASTDTQYF TGTGCCAGCTCACCCGCGGGAGCTAGCACAGATACGCAGTATTTT
12 - TRBJ2-1 TRBV5-6 - CASSLGGNEQFF TGTGCCAGCAGCTTGGGCGGTAATGAGCAGTTCTTC
15 - TRBJ1-2 TRBV2 TRBD1 CASRIPGQANYGYTF TGTGCCAGCAGAATTCCGGGACAGGCCAACTATGGCTACACCTTC
13 - TRBJ1-2 TRBV27 - CASSLDSSYGYTF TGTGCCAGCAGTTTAGACAGCTCCTATGGCTACACCTTC
13 - TRBJ2-1 TRBV7-8 - CASSRGTDNEQFF TGTGCCAGCAGCCGGGGGACAGACAATGAGCAGTTCTTC
15 - TRBJ1-6 TRBV27 - CASSFGFIGVLPLHF TGTGCCAGCAGTTTCGGTTTTATCGGGGTCCTACCCCTCCACTTT
15 few TRBJ2-7 TRBV25-1 - CASSDWGTSTGEQYF TGTGCCAGCAGTGATTGGGGGACATCGACGGGCGAGCAGTACTTC
16 - TRBJ2-1 TRBV19 TRBD1 CASSSPPGTGNNEQFF TGTGCCAGTAGTTCCCCCCCCGGGACAGGGAACAATGAGCAGTTCTTC
15 - TRBJ2-3 TRBV29-1 - CSVGATPDSTDTQYF TGCAGCGTGGGGGCTACCCCTGATAGCACAGATACGCAGTATTTT
14 - TRBJ2-5 TRBV4-2 TRBD2 CASRGAGVGGTQYF TGTGCCAGCAGGGGAGCGGGGGTTGGGGGGACCCAGTACTTC
16 - TRBJ2-1 TRBV29-1 - CSVDLMGAPGNNEQFF TGCAGCGTTGACCTGATGGGGGCCCCCGGGAACAATGAGCAGTTCTTC
17 - TRBJ2-2 TRBV25-1 TRBD1 CASSQTGTGGVARELFF TGTGCCAGCAGTCAAACTGGTACAGGGGGCGTAGCCAGGGAGCTGTTTTTT
19 few TRBJ2-3 TRBV3-1/TRBV3-2 TRBD2 CASSQDRELVAGAVDTQYF TGTGCCAGCAGCCAAGATCGGGAGTTGGTGGCGGGAGCGGTCGATACGCAGTATTTT
16 - TRBJ1-2 TRBV11-2 - CASSRGRGSPNYGYTF TGTGCCAGCAGCCGCGGCCGGGGGTCTCCTAACTATGGCTACACCTTC
15 - TRBJ2-7 TRBV9 - CASSPQPGRSYEQYF TGTGCCAGCAGCCCCCAACCGGGAAGGTCCTACGAGCAGTACTTC
13 - TRBJ2-1 TRBV29-1 TRBD1 CSVRRDRGPREFF TGCAGCGTCCGGAGGGACAGGGGCCCGAGGGAGTTCTTC
15 - TRBJ1-1 TRBV5-8 - CASSLFRGLNTEAFF TGTGCCAGCAGTCTATTCAGGGGACTGAACACTGAAGCTTTCTTT
14 - TRBJ2-1 TRBV12-5 - CASALVGGGNEQFF TGTGCTAGTGCCCTCGTTGGGGGCGGGAATGAGCAGTTCTTC
13 few TRBJ1-3 TRBV30 - CAWSRTAGNTIYF TGTGCCTGGAGTAGGACAGCTGGAAACACCATATATTTT
15 once TRBJ2-2 TRBV28 - CASSYPAGNTGELFF TGTGCCAGCAGTTACCCGGCAGGGAACACCGGGGAGCTGTTTTTT
14 - TRBJ1-3 TRBV7-2 - CASSPTVSGNTIYF TGTGCCAGCAGCCCGACAGTCTCTGGAAACACCATATATTTT
12 - TRBJ2-7 TRBV29-1 - CSAWLEGYEQYF TGCAGCGCCTGGCTAGAGGGCTACGAGCAGTACTTC
16 - TRBJ1-5 TRBV7-2 TRBD1 CASSLGWQGANSPQHF TGTGCCAGCAGCTTAGGTTGGCAGGGGGCGAATTCGCCCCAGCATTTT
18 few TRBJ1-2 TRBV3-1/TRBV3-2 - CASQAGGFSKLHNYGYTF TGTGCCAGCCAGGCGGGGGGATTCAGCAAACTACATAACTATGGCTACACCTTC
15 once TRBJ1-2 TRBV20-1 TRBD1 CSASAGQAGISFYTF TGCAGTGCTAGTGCTGGACAGGCTGGGATTTCGTTCTACACCTTC
17 - TRBJ2-3 TRBV4-3 - CASSPRRQGYGTDTQYF TGCGCCAGCAGCCCTAGGCGCCAGGGGTATGGCACAGATACGCAGTATTTT
17 - TRBJ1-3 TRBV4-3 TRBD1 CASSQGAAGGSGNTIYF TGCGCCAGCAGCCAAGGTGCTGCAGGGGGTAGTGGAAACACCATATATTTT
16 - TRBJ1-2 TRBV19 - CASSTTGTQEGYGYTF TGTGCCAGTAGTACCACCGGGACACAAGAGGGGTATGGCTACACCTTC
13 many TRBJ1-2 TRBV6-5 - CATRTGSGYGYTF TGTGCCACCCGAACAGGGTCGGGATATGGCTACACCTTC
16 once TRBJ2-4 TRBV7-8 - CASSPTEVLAKNIQYF TGTGCCAGCAGCCCGACCGAGGTTTTAGCCAAAAACATTCAGTACTTC
14 once TRBJ1-2 TRBV5-1 TRBD1 CASSLRQGAYGYTF TGCGCCAGCAGCTTGAGACAGGGGGCCTATGGCTACACCTTC
14 - TRBJ1-5 TRBV2 TRBD1 CASNRGDRNQPQHF TGTGCCAGCAACAGGGGGGATCGCAATCAGCCCCAGCATTTT
15 - TRBJ1-1 TRBV7-2 TRBD1 CASSFPGQGNTEAFF TGTGCCAGCAGCTTTCCGGGACAGGGAAACACTGAAGCTTTCTTT
15 once TRBJ1-2 TRBV5-1 TRBD1 CASSLVGQGIHGYTF TGCGCCAGCAGCTTGGTAGGACAGGGGATCCATGGCTACACCTTC
15 once TRBJ2-5 TRBV4-3 - CASSQGGLLGETQYF TGCGCCAGCAGCCAGGGGGGACTGTTAGGAGAGACCCAGTACTTC